This passage covers 22 T cell receptor beta chains from one sample sequenced in a study of OX40 agonist ivuxolimab in advanced cancers. Sequencing was performed with immunoSEQ multiplex PCR; in TCRdb, only in-frame clones are kept and a portion is missing. The repertoire consists of about 10,000 clones, with approximately 66% occurring once and the leading ten covering approximately 30%. The starting material was CD4+ or CD8+ T cells sorted from blood, obtained in a trial of the OX40 agonist ivuxolimab. The source is an adult with an advanced solid tumor such as melanoma, head and neck, liver or kidney cancer.

This clone was detected only once. J is TRBJ2-2 and V is TRBV6-6; TRBD2 agrees at 11 bases. V lost 5 bases to trimming and J lost 5 bases; unmatched junction nucleotides: 7. The CDR3 runs to 16 residues. Germline V gene sequence: CDR1 MNHNY, CDR2 SVGAGI (reference sequence). CDR3 in amino acids: CASSIAGGRRTGELFF. CDR3 sequence (DNA): TGTGCCAGCAGTATAGCGGGGGGGCGGCGAACCGGGGAGCTGTTTTTT.

The rearrangement uses TRBV7-9 and TRBJ2-1; a weak D match, TRBD2 (7 bases). CDR3 length: 16 residues. The germline V gene encodes CDR1 SEHNR and CDR2 FQNEAQ (reference sequence). V was pared by 0 bases and J by 0 bases, with 9 bases between. DNA of the CDR3: TGTGCCAGCAGCTTAGCGGGAGGGGGCTCCTACAATGAGCAGTTCTTC. The encoded protein is CASSLAGGGSYNEQFF.

The CDR3 spells CASSGRTSGGAYNEQFF. CDR3 nucleotides: TGTGCCAGCAGTGGAAGGACTAGCGGGGGAGCCTACAATGAGCAGTTCTTC. V gene TRBV25-1 combines with J gene TRBJ2-1; 13 bases are shared with TRBD2. Germline loops: CDR1 MGHDK, CDR2 SYGVNS. This CDR3 comprises 17 residues. V was pared by 4 bases and J by 2 bases, with 5 bases of the junction left unmatched.

This chain joins TRBV23-1 and TRBJ2-7, with D unclear. TRBV23-1 belongs to the ORF category, with a function that is uncertain. This CDR3 is built from 17 residues. V gave up 0 bases and J gave up 4 bases, with 19 bases separating them. Here the CDR3 DNA reads TGCGCCAGCAGTCAATCGGATGGCCGATCCAAGAGATACGAGCAGTACTTC. This encodes CASSQSDGRSKRYEQYF.

The J gene is TRBJ2-1, the V gene TRBV27, with D uncertain. The CDR3 has 13 amino acids. Germline lookup yields CDR1 MNHEY and CDR2 SMNVEV (reference sequence). V was clipped by 4 bases and J by 2 bases, with 6 bases between them. The CDR3 coding sequence is TGTGCCAGCAGTTCTCGGACCTACAATGAGCAGTTCTTC. As protein: CASSSRTYNEQFF.

This CDR3 reads CASSENTGGYGYTF. DNA of the CDR3: TGCGCCAGCAGCGAGAACACAGGGGGCTATGGCTACACCTTC. The chain links TRBV5-1 to TRBJ1-2; TRBD1 agrees at 8 bases. Germline V lookup: CDR1 SGHRS, CDR2 YFSETQ. The V segment lost 4 bases and the J segment 4 bases; nucleotides outside the gene matches: 6. The CDR3 has 14 amino acids.

This clone was seen a single time. The genes are TRBV14 and TRBJ2-7, with D perhaps matching TRBD1 (5 bases). The V gene lost 1 base and the J gene lost 9 bases, with 13 bases spanning the gap. Germline CDR1 reads SGHDN; CDR2 reads FVKESK. The CDR3 sequence is 13 residues long. The CDR3: CASSQVDSFWQYF. The CDR3 region has the DNA TGTGCCAGCAGCCAAGTCGACAGCTTCTGGCAGTACTTC. The full variable domain, with the rest looked up from reference TRBV14 and TRBJ2-7, is EAGVTQFPSHSVIEKGQTVTLRCDPISGHDNLYWYRRVMGKEIKFLLHFVKESKQDESGMPNNRFLAERTGGTYSTLKVQPAELEDSGVYFCASSQVDSFWQYFGPGTRLTVT.

This clone was detected only a few times. This sequence joins TRBV9 and TRBJ2-1; D unresolved. The CDR3 runs to 13 residues. The V and J ends lost 0 bases and 6 bases respectively, with 7 bases between them. CDR1 and CDR2 from the germline V gene are SGDLS and YYNGEE. The CDR3 loop reads CASSVVTGNEQFF. The CDR3 DNA follows: TGTGCCAGCAGCGTAGTAACCGGCAATGAGCAGTTCTTC.

A remark on this clone: Given a far larger clone just one base away, this is likely a sequencing read error. The sample has other DNA sequences that encode this CDR3 too. The chain is built from TRBV5-4 and TRBJ1-2; D remains unclear. Germline V gives CDR1 SGHNT, CDR2 YYREEE (reference sequence). The V gene lost 2 bases and the J gene lost 6 bases, with 11 bases spanning the gap. The CDR3 runs to 13 residues. This CDR3 is CASSFDTTHGYTF. As DNA, the CDR3 is TGTGCCAGCAGCTTCGACACGACACATGGCTACACCTTC.

The chain couples TRBV6-1 to TRBJ2-7; D perhaps matches TRBD2 (6 bases). Trimming shortened V by 8 bases and J by 5 bases, and 16 bases separated the two germline ends. From germline, CDR1 is MNHNS and CDR2 SASEGT. The CDR3 contains 13 residues. CDR3 DNA sequence: TGTGCCAGCGGTCTAGGAGGGCTGGACGAGCAGTACTTC. Amino acids: CASGLGGLDEQYF.

This clone was detected a few times. The chain joins TRBV4-1 to TRBJ2-5, with a tentative D call TRBD2 (5 bases). Germline V gene lookup returns CDR1 MGHRA and CDR2 YSYEKL. With 1 base removed from V and 5 bases from J, the gap between germline ends came to 14 bases. This CDR3 spans 15 amino acids. CDR3 DNA: TGCGCCAGCAGCCAAGGGTCGACGGAGGAGGAGACCCAGTACTTC. This gives the protein CASSQGSTEEETQYF.

The chain uses TRBV28 and TRBJ1-5, with 9 bases fitting TRBD1. V shed 3 bases and J 0 bases; nucleotides not matched to a gene: 9. CDR3 length: 18 amino acids. Germline V gene lookup returns CDR1 MDHEN and CDR2 SYDVKM. In DNA form, the CDR3 reads TGTGCCAGCAGTTTCCTCACGGGACAGGGATATAGCAATCAGCCCCAGCATTTT. The encoded protein is CASSFLTGQGYSNQPQHF.

The rearrangement links TRBV5-4 to TRBJ2-5; D gene unclear. The CDR3 loop spans 14 amino acids. Germline V gene data show CDR1 as SGHNT and CDR2 as YYREEE (reference sequence). The V end lost 4 bases, the J end lost 1 base, and 11 bases lay between the germline ends. CDR3 coding DNA: TGTGCCAGCAGCACTATTCCGGGCCAAGAGACCCAGTACTTC. Translating gives CASSTIPGQETQYF.

This clone is categorized as medium-sized (0.01 to 0.1%). This chain joins TRBV6-5 and TRBJ2-7; TRBD2 aligns across 9 bases. CDR1 is MNHEY, CDR2 SVGAGI, per germline. The CDR3 length is 15 residues. Unmatched junction bases numbered 2, after V lost 0 bases and J lost 2 bases. CDR3 in DNA: TGTGCCAGCAGTTACTCAGCGGGGGGCACCTACGAGCAGTACTTC. It specifies CASSYSAGGTYEQYF.

In its sample, this clone is large. Other DNA sequences within the sample encode an identical CDR3. The V and J genes are TRBV5-1 and TRBJ1-1; D gene unclear. Trimming removed 0 bases from V and 6 bases from J, with 9 bases in between. Germline lookup yields CDR1 SGHRS and CDR2 YFSETQ. CDR3 length: 13 amino acids. In nucleotides, the CDR3 is TGCGCCAGCAGCTTGGAACCAAACCCTGAAGCTTTCTTT. This gives the protein CASSLEPNPEAFF.

The chain recombines TRBV7-9 with TRBJ2-3; TRBD2 matches at 7 bases. Germline V lookup: CDR1 SEHNR, CDR2 FQNEAQ (reference sequence). Germline trimming cut 6 bases from V and 5 bases from J; bases unmatched to any gene: 5. The CDR3 covers 13 residues. CDR3 loop: CASSGGREDTQYF. CDR3 nucleotides: TGTGCCAGCAGTGGCGGGAGAGAAGATACGCAGTATTTT.

V and J are TRBV6-5 and TRBJ2-1; possibly TRBD1 for D (6 bases). V was cut by 6 bases and J by 8 bases, with 11 bases left in between. CDR1 and CDR2 from the germline V gene are MNHEY and SVGAGI. This CDR3 has 12 amino acids. The CDR3 bases are TGTGCCAGCAGCAAACCAGGGGATGAGCAGTTCTTC. Translation: CASSKPGDEQFF.

V usage is TRBV5-8 and J usage is TRBJ2-3; the D is unclear. Germline V lookup: CDR1 SGHTS, CDR2 YDEGEE. This CDR3 is 15 amino acids long. V was pared by 3 bases and J by 1 base, with 12 bases between. The CDR3: CASSYALVGTDTQYF. CDR3 nucleotides: TGTGCCAGCAGCTACGCCTTGGTAGGCACAGATACGCAGTATTTT.

The CDR3 here is CASRFRTGSFCNQPQHF. The CDR3, as DNA: TGTGCCAGCAGATTCCGGACAGGGTCTTTTTGCAATCAGCCCCAGCATTTT. V gene TRBV27 combines with J gene TRBJ1-5; 8 nucleotides match TRBD1. This CDR3 region has 17 residues. The V segment lost 6 bases and the J segment 2 bases; nucleotides outside the gene matches: 12. CDR1 MNHEY and CDR2 SMNVEV come from the germline V gene (reference sequence).

The chain carries TRBV6-1 and TRBJ2-3; 7 bases match TRBD1. CDR1 MNHNS and CDR2 SASEGT come from the germline V gene. The CDR3 is made up of 17 amino acids. The trim removed 2 bases at V and 0 bases at J, leaving 8 bases unmatched. CDR3 sequence (DNA): TGTGCCAGCAGTGAATTTGTGGGGACAGTTAGCACAGATACGCAGTATTTT. Protein: CASSEFVGTVSTDTQYF.

V is TRBV6-5 and J is TRBJ2-7; tentative D call: TRBD2 (6 bases). From germline, CDR1 is MNHEY and CDR2 SVGAGI. The CDR3 runs 15 residues. V lost 2 bases, J lost 2 bases, and 13 bases lay in between. The CDR3 sequence: CASSYGTPEAYEQYF. Written as DNA, the CDR3 is TGTGCCAGCAGTTACGGGACTCCCGAGGCCTACGAGCAGTACTTC.

J is TRBJ2-5 and V is TRBV4-1; 7 nucleotides align to TRBD2. V gave up 1 base and J gave up 4 bases; unmatched junction bases: 6. Germline V CDR1 and CDR2: MGHRA, YSYEKL. This CDR3 has 15 residues. The CDR3 nucleotides read TGCGCCAGCAGCCAAGGACCAATAGCGGGAGAGACCCAGTACTTC. Its translation is CASSQGPIAGETQYF.